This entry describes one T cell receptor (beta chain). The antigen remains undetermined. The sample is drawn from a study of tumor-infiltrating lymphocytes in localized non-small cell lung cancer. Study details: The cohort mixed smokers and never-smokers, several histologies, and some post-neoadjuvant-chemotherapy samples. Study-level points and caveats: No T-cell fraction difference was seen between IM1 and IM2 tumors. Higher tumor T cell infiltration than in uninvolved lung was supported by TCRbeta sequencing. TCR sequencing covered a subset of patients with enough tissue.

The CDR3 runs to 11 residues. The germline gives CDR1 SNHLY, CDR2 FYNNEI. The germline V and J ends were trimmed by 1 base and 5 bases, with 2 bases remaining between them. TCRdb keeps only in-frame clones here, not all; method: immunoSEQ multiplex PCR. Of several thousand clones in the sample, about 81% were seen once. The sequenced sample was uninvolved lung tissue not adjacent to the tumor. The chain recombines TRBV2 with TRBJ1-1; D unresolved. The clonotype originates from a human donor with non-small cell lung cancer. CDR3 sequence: CASSEGTEAFF. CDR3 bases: TGTGCCAGCAGTGAAGGTACTGAAGCTTTCTTT.